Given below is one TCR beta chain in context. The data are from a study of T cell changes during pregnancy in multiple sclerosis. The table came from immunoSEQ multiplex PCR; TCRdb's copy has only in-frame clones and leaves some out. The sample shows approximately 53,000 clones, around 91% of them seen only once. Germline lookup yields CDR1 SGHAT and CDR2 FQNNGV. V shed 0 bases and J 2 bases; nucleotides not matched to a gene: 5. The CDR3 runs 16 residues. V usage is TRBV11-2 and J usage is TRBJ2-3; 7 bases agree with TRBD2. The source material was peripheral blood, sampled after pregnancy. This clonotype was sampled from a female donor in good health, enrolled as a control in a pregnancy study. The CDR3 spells CASSLEGRGFTDTQYF. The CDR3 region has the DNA TGTGCCAGCAGCTTAGAAGGGAGGGGATTCACAGATACGCAGTATTTT.